These 22 T cell receptor beta chains were all obtained from the same sample, sequenced in a study of blood T cells in healthy people across ages (dated by TCRdb to the mid-2010s). The method behind the library was 5' RACE. Sequenced on an Illumina HiSeq 2500. The second PCR ran for roughly 7 to 11 cycles and used a J-beta primer mix along with a sample-barcoded 5' primer. TCRdb reran the public reads through fastp at Q25 and MiXCR, keeping productive beta chains. Each entry merges the rows of one CDR3 protein and shows their most common DNA and genes. This sample is represented by roughly 1.5 million distinct CDR3 sequences; 40% to 45% of them were singletons. Over 3.5% of the sample is taken by the ten largest. Material for sequencing was blood. These receptors came from a woman aged 18-29 years in good health.

The genes are TRBV2 and TRBJ2-5; no clear D. The CDR3 has 10 amino acids. The V and J ends lost 6 bases and 11 bases respectively, with 10 bases between them. Germline-derived CDR1 and CDR2 are SNHLY and FYNNEI. CDR3 nucleotides: TGTGCCAGCAGGTCAAATGAGCAGTACTTC. Translated: CASRSNEQYF. The full variable domain, with the rest looked up from reference TRBV2 and TRBJ2-5, is EPEVTQTPSHQVTQMGQEVILRCVPISNHLYFYWYRQILGQKVEFLVSFYNNEISEKSEIFDDQFSVERPDGSNFTLKIRSTKLEDSAMYFCASRSNEQYFGPGTRLLVL.

This clonotype was seen only a few times. The chain has TRBV7-9 and TRBJ1-1; 7 bases align to TRBD1. Germline CDR1 reads SEHNR; CDR2 reads FQNEAQ (reference sequence). With V trimmed by 6 bases and J by 2 bases, 9 bases remained unmatched. The CDR3 is 15 residues long. The CDR3 DNA reads as TGTGCCAGCAGGCCAACTACAGGGGAAAACACTGAAGCTTTCTTT. This sequence encodes CASRPTTGENTEAFF.

V usage is TRBV29-1 and J usage is TRBJ2-6; TRBD1 might be the D (6 bases). This CDR3 is 13 amino acids long. V was clipped by 5 bases and J by 1 base, with 6 bases between them. The germline V gene encodes CDR1 SQVTM and CDR2 ANQGSEA. The CDR3 loop is CSVQGSGANVLTF. CDR3 nucleotides: TGCAGCGTTCAGGGGTCTGGGGCCAACGTCCTGACTTTC. The full variable domain, with the rest looked up from reference TRBV29-1 and TRBJ2-6, is SAVISQKPSRDICQRGTSLTIQCQVDSQVTMMFWYRQQPGQSLTLIATANQGSEATYESGFVIDKFPISRPNLTFSTLTVSNMSPEDSSIYLCSVQGSGANVLTFGAGSRLTVL.

This clonotype showed up just a few times. V is TRBV20-1 and J is TRBJ2-1, with 10 bases identical to TRBD1. Germline CDR1 reads DFQATT; CDR2 reads SNEGSKA (reference sequence). The CDR3 is 13 residues long. V dropped 8 bases and J dropped 4; count of bases not matched to a gene: 5. In DNA form, the CDR3 reads TGCAGTCCTGGACAGGGGGTTTACAATGAGCAGTTCTTC. It yields the protein CSPGQGVYNEQFF.

The chain joins TRBV9 to TRBJ2-1; TRBD2 agrees at 7 bases. This CDR3 comprises 15 residues. With V trimmed by 3 bases and J by 2 bases, 5 bases remained unmatched. Germline V gene lookup returns CDR1 SGDLS and CDR2 YYNGEE. CDR3: CASSAVGGTYNEQFF. CDR3 coding DNA: TGTGCCAGCAGCGCCGTCGGGGGGACCTACAATGAGCAGTTCTTC. The full variable domain, with the rest looked up from reference TRBV9 and TRBJ2-1, is DSGVTQTPKHLITATGQRVTLRCSPRSGDLSVYWYQQSLDQGLQFLIQYYNGEERAKGNILERFSAQQFPDLHSELNLSSLELGDSALYFCASSAVGGTYNEQFFGPGTRLTVL.

In its sample, this clonotype was seen a few times. This chain connects TRBV9 to TRBJ2-3; 8 bases align to TRBD2. The germline V gene encodes CDR1 SGDLS and CDR2 YYNGEE. With 4 bases clipped from V and 5 bases from J, the junction kept 12 bases outside the gene matches. The CDR3 is 16 amino acids. The CDR3 DNA reads as TGTGCCAGCAGCCCTCGAACTAGCGGCCCGGGAGATACGCAGTATTTT. Its protein is CASSPRTSGPGDTQYF.

Points on this clonotype: It is likely a read error, because the conserved phenylalanine at the end of the CDR3 is missing. V is TRBV3-1 and J is TRBJ1-4; tentatively, D is TRBD1 (5 bases). CDR3 length equals 13 residues. The germline V gene has CDR1 LGHDT and CDR2 YNNKEL (reference sequence). The V and J ends lost 3 bases and 3 bases respectively, with 5 bases between them. The CDR3 protein is CASSQGPNEKLFL. The CDR3 region has the DNA TGTGCCAGCAGCCAGGGACCTAATGAAAAACTGTTTTTA.

V usage is TRBV29-1 and J usage is TRBJ2-4; the D gene is possibly TRBD2 (6 bases). The CDR3 spans 13 residues. V was shortened by 4 bases and J by 6 bases, with 13 bases between the two germline ends. CDR1 and CDR2 from the germline V gene are SQVTM and ANQGSEA. The CDR3 here is CSVAGLSRNIQYF. CDR3 nucleotides: TGCAGCGTTGCGGGACTCTCTAGAAACATTCAGTACTTC.

The V and J genes are TRBV12-3 or TRBV12-4 and TRBJ2-1; D might be TRBD1 (6 bases). The CDR3 is 17 residues long. V shed 8 bases and J shed 5 bases, with 25 bases lying between them. The CDR3 protein is CASVPKGWGPPDNEQFF. DNA of the CDR3: TGTGCCAGCGTCCCAAAGGGCTGGGGGCCTCCGGACAATGAGCAGTTCTTC.

A few counts support this clonotype. This chain joins TRBV6-2 or TRBV6-3 and TRBJ2-1; D unclear. The CDR3 is 12 residues long. V was pared by 4 bases and J by 7 bases, with 8 bases between. Per the germline V gene, CDR1 is MNHEY and CDR2 is SVGEGT. In DNA form, the CDR3 reads TGTGCCAGCAGTTCCGCTCCAAATGAGCAGTTCTTC. Protein sequence: CASSSAPNEQFF.

This clonotype was observed a few times. The genes are TRBV20-1 and TRBJ2-2; the D is unclear. The V end was cut by 0 bases, the J end by 4 bases, with 12 bases between. The V gene's germline CDR1 is DFQATT and CDR2 SNEGSKA (reference sequence). The length of the CDR3 is 15 residues. Here the CDR3 reads CSAREAGSVTGELFF. The DNA for the CDR3 is TGCAGTGCTAGAGAAGCAGGCTCGGTCACCGGGGAGCTGTTTTTT.

The genes are TRBV4-1 and TRBJ2-1, with D perhaps matching TRBD2 (7 bases). The germline gives CDR1 MGHRA, CDR2 YSYEKL. Trimming pared 1 base from V and 2 bases from J, leaving 18 bases between. The CDR3 is made up of 18 amino acids. Written as DNA, the CDR3 is TGCGCCAGCAGCCAAGTCTTGCGCGGGGGCCTCACCTACAATGAGCAGTTCTTC. This sequence encodes CASSQVLRGGLTYNEQFF.

This clonotype has just a few counts. J is TRBJ1-1 and V is TRBV6-1; a possible D gene is TRBD1 (6 bases). The CDR3 spans 14 residues. Germline CDR1 MNHNS, CDR2 SASEGT. V shed 0 bases and J shed 7 bases, with 12 bases lying between them. The CDR3 DNA is TGTGCCAGCAGTGAAGCTGGGGGGCATGGTGAAGCTTTCTTT. It codes for CASSEAGGHGEAFF.

This clonotype was picked up a small number of times. The J gene is TRBJ2-6, the V gene TRBV10-3; D not certain. V lost 6 bases, J lost 3 bases, and 12 bases lay in between. From germline, CDR1 is ENHRY and CDR2 SYGVKD. The CDR3 contains 15 residues. This CDR3 is CAIRSTVVGANVLTF. CDR3 nucleotides: TGTGCCATCAGGTCCACAGTTGTTGGGGCCAACGTCCTGACTTTC.

This sequence joins TRBV6-2 or TRBV6-3 and TRBJ2-3; no definite D call. The V gene lost 6 bases and the J gene lost 0 bases, with 13 bases spanning the gap. The length of the CDR3 is 15 residues. The germline CDR1 and CDR2 sequences are MNHEY and SVGEGT. The CDR3 DNA reads as TGTGCCAGCAGGATAGACGGGTCTAGCACAGATACGCAGTATTTT. Protein: CASRIDGSSTDTQYF.

This rearrangement joins TRBV7-2 to TRBJ2-3; 7 bases line up with TRBD2. The trim removed 3 bases at V and 6 bases at J, leaving 12 bases unmatched. The germline V gene encodes CDR1 SGHTA and CDR2 FQGNSA. CDR3 length: 16 amino acids. This CDR3 is CASSFASREWADTQYF. In nucleotides, the CDR3 is TGTGCCAGCAGCTTTGCTTCGCGGGAGTGGGCGGATACGCAGTATTTT.

The chain recombines TRBV20-1 with TRBJ2-5; D possibly corresponds to TRBD2 (6 bases). The CDR3 covers 13 residues. V lost 3 bases and J 4 bases, leaving 12 bases between the germline ends. Germline V gene data show CDR1 as DFQATT and CDR2 as SNEGSKA (reference sequence). The CDR3 region is CSASSTSPETQYF. As DNA, the CDR3 is TGCAGTGCTAGTTCTACTAGCCCAGAGACCCAGTACTTC.

This clonotype was counted only a few times. The V call is TRBV5-1, the J call TRBJ2-3; D possibly uses TRBD1 or TRBD2 (5 bases each). Germline CDR1 reads SGHRS; CDR2 reads YFSETQ. V was trimmed by 4 bases and J by 6 bases, leaving 12 bases between them. There are 13 residues in the CDR3. The CDR3 region has the DNA TGCGCCAGCAGCATAGGGGACCCCGATACGCAGTATTTT. This sequence encodes CASSIGDPDTQYF.

V is TRBV12-3 or TRBV12-4 and J is TRBJ2-5, with 8 bases aligning to TRBD1. V dropped 6 bases and J dropped 5; count of bases not matched to a gene: 5. The CDR3 length is 13 residues. CDR3 amino acids: CASRLTGDETQYF. CDR3 DNA sequence: TGTGCCAGCAGATTGACAGGGGATGAGACCCAGTACTTC.

This sequence joins TRBV20-1 and TRBJ2-7; D remains ambiguous. The length of the CDR3 is 10 residues. Germline assignment: CDR1 DFQATT and CDR2 SNEGSKA (reference sequence). Between the trimmed V and J ends, which lost 3 bases and 3 bases, there was a span of 3 bases. The CDR3 loop reads CSASDYEQYF. The CDR3 nucleotides read TGCAGTGCTAGTGACTACGAGCAGTACTTC.

J is TRBJ1-5 and V is TRBV7-8; 7 bases agree with TRBD1. CDR3 length equals 13 residues. Germline V gene sequence: CDR1 SGHVS, CDR2 FQNEAQ. The ends lost 8 bases at V and 6 bases at J; junction bases unmatched: 7. This CDR3 is CASGIQGSQPQHF. CDR3 nucleotide sequence: TGTGCCAGCGGCATACAGGGGAGTCAGCCCCAGCATTTT.

V is TRBV3-1 and J is TRBJ1-5, with no clear D. The CDR3 covers 14 residues. Germline CDR1 and CDR2: LGHDT and YNNKEL (reference sequence). Between the trimmed V and J ends, which lost 1 base and 7 bases, there was a span of 11 bases. CDR3 protein: CASSQGGVVQPQHF. CDR3 DNA: TGTGCCAGCAGCCAAGGAGGCGTTGTACAGCCCCAGCATTTT. The full variable domain, in which reference TRBV3-1 and TRBJ1-5 provide the parts outside the CDR3, is DTAVSQTPKYLVTQMGNDKSIKCEQNLGHDTMYWYKQDSKKFLKIMFSYNNKELIINETVPNRFSPKSPDKAHLNLHINSLELGDSAVYFCASSQGGVVQPQHFGDGTRLSIL.